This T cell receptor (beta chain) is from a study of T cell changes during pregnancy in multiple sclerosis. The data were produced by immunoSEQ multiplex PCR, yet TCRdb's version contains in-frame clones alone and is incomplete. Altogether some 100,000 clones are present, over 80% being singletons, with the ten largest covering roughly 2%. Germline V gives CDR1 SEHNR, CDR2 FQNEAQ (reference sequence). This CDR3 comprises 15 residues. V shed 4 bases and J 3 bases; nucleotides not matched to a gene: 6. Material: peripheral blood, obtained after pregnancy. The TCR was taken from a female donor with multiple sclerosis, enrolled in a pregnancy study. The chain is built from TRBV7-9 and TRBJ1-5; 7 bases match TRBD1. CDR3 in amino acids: CASSSVTGSNQPQHF. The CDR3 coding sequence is TGTGCCAGCAGCTCCGTGACAGGGTCCAATCAGCCCCAGCATTTT.